This T cell receptor beta chain was sequenced during a study of T-cell reconstitution after alpha-beta-depleted transplantation in children. Preparation of the TCRbeta library was carried out with unique molecular identifiers. TCRdb used MiXCR to reprocess the PCR reads, holding one entry per CDR3 protein. The table lists hundreds of thousands of distinct CDR3 sequences, roughly 17% of them singletons. The length of the CDR3 is 15 residues. Germline-derived CDR1 and CDR2 are SGHDN and FVKESK. V lost 4 bases and J 4 bases, leaving 16 bases between the germline ends. Material: PBMCs from the stem cell graft donor, obtained from the stem cell graft. This clonotype originated in a human donor who donated a stem cell graft to a child with acute myeloid leukemia. This rearrangement joins TRBV14 to TRBJ1-1; weak D call: TRBD1 (5 bases). The CDR3 nucleotides are TGTGCCAGCAGCCGCGAGCCACAGAGGGGCACTGAAGCTTTCTTT. It specifies CASSREPQRGTEAFF.